This T cell receptor (beta chain) was observed in a study of T cell changes during pregnancy in multiple sclerosis. V was pared by 5 bases and J by 1 base, with 14 bases between. The germline V gene has CDR1 SGHVS and CDR2 FQNEAQ. The CDR3 consists of 15 residues. TCRdb's table, derived via immunoSEQ multiplex PCR, lists solely in-frame clones and lacks some. In the table there are 50,000 to 65,000 clones, less than 95% of which are singletons. The rearrangement joins TRBV7-8 to TRBJ2-5; no clear D. Sample: peripheral blood, taken in the first trimester of pregnancy. This TCR was recovered from a female donor in good health, enrolled as a control in a pregnancy study. Here the CDR3 DNA reads TGTGCCAGCAGCGACACCATGGTCCCCCAAGAGACCCAGTACTTC. This encodes CASSDTMVPQETQYF.